Following are 26 T cell receptor beta chains from one sample sequenced in a study of STAT3 mutations in large granular lymphocyte leukemia. Sequencing used immunoSEQ multiplex PCR; TCRdb keeps in-frame clones, though not all of them. The sample has 9,500 to 12,000 clones, about 55% seen once. Study-wide results and limits: At least one immunodominant TCR beta clonotype appeared in every T-cell large granular lymphocyte leukemia patient.

These receptors' antigens are unknown. What was sequenced was peripheral blood mononuclear cells. These receptors came from a boy younger than 18 with T-cell large granular lymphocyte leukemia. Some clones in this sample may be carry-over from other donors' samples.

CDR3 bases: TGCGCCAGCAGCTCGTCGACTAGCGGCAAAGAGACCCAGTACTTC. As protein: CASSSSTSGKETQYF. V usage is TRBV5-1 and J usage is TRBJ2-5; 9 positions agree with TRBD2. Germline V gene sequence: CDR1 SGHRS, CDR2 YFSETQ. The trim removed 3 bases at V and 3 bases at J, leaving 6 bases unmatched. This CDR3 comprises 15 residues.

This clone was seen a handful of times. This rearrangement joins TRBV18 to TRBJ1-1; D uncertain. This CDR3 spans 13 amino acids. Germline CDR1 and CDR2: KGHSH and LQKENI. V lost 4 bases, J lost 2 bases, and 8 bases lay in between. CDR3 residues: CASSQDGNTEAFF. The CDR3 DNA reads as TGTGCCAGCTCACAGGACGGAAACACTGAAGCTTTCTTT.

The rearrangement joins TRBV13 to TRBJ1-1, with unresolved D. Germline V gene lookup returns CDR1 PRHDT and CDR2 FYEKMQ (reference sequence). The V gene lost 1 base and the J gene lost 1 base, with 4 bases spanning the gap. The CDR3 sequence is 13 residues long. In DNA, the CDR3 is TGTGCCAGCAGCTTAGTGGGGAACACTGAAGCTTTCTTT. Amino acids: CASSLVGNTEAFF.

The gene calls are TRBV27 and TRBJ2-3; a possible D gene is TRBD1 (6 bases). V lost 3 bases and J lost 4, with 14 bases in between. The CDR3 contains 15 residues. CDR1 is MNHEY and CDR2 is SMNVEV in the germline V gene (reference sequence). The CDR3 protein is CASSFIPGASDTQYF. DNA of the CDR3: TGTGCCAGCAGTTTCATCCCAGGGGCTTCAGATACGCAGTATTTT.

This clone came up a few times. The genes are TRBV5-4 and TRBJ2-7; D remains ambiguous. Trimming shortened V by 4 bases and J by 5 bases, and 16 bases separated the two germline ends. The V gene's germline CDR1 is SGHNT and CDR2 YYREEE (reference sequence). The CDR3 has 14 residues. The DNA of the CDR3 is TGTGCCAGCAGCCCGGACCCGGACCCCCACGAGCAGTACTTC. Amino acids: CASSPDPDPHEQYF.

This clone was observed a few times. The gene calls are TRBV5-1 and TRBJ2-3; TRBD2 agrees at 11 bases. V shed 2 bases and J 4 bases; nucleotides not matched to a gene: 6. This CDR3 comprises 16 residues. Germline lookup yields CDR1 SGHRS and CDR2 YFSETQ. In DNA, the CDR3 is TGCGCCAGCAGCTTCATAGCGGGAGGGCCCGCAGATACGCAGTATTTT. This codes for CASSFIAGGPADTQYF.

This clone was recorded only once. The chain is built from TRBV19 and TRBJ2-7; 9 bases are shared with TRBD2. Trimming at V came to 6 bases and at J to 7 bases, leaving 10 bases not matched to a gene. There are 14 residues in the CDR3. The germline V gene encodes CDR1 LNHDA and CDR2 SQIVND (reference sequence). CDR3 nucleotide sequence: TGTGCCAGTAGAACCCAGGCGGGAGGGCGTGAGCAGTACTTC. Protein: CASRTQAGGREQYF.

This chain uses TRBV13 with TRBJ2-7, with no clear D. The V and J ends lost 4 bases and 4 bases respectively, with 17 bases between them. The CDR3 is 15 residues long. From germline, CDR1 is PRHDT and CDR2 FYEKMQ (reference sequence). The DNA of the CDR3 is TGTGCCAGCAGCTCGACCTCCGAGACGGCTTACGAGCAGTACTTC. It encodes CASSSTSETAYEQYF.

V and J are TRBV7-9 and TRBJ2-3; TRBD1 is a possible D gene (6 bases). The CDR3 is 15 amino acids. Germline CDR1 and CDR2: SEHNR and FQNEAQ (reference sequence). The V gene lost 2 bases and the J gene lost 4 bases, with 13 bases spanning the gap. The CDR3 bases are TGTGCCAGCAGCTTATCGGGCAGGGGCCCAGATACGCAGTATTTT. Encoded protein: CASSLSGRGPDTQYF.

The chain uses TRBV13 and TRBJ2-5; D uncertain. The ends were cut back, 0 bases at V and 4 bases at J, with 9 bases in the middle. CDR3 length equals 14 residues. Germline V CDR1 and CDR2: PRHDT, FYEKMQ (reference sequence). The CDR3 region is CASSLGESRETQYF. CDR3 bases: TGTGCCAGCAGCTTAGGCGAATCGAGAGAGACCCAGTACTTC. The whole variable domain, remainder taken from reference TRBV13 and TRBJ2-5, is AAGVIQSPRHLIKEKRETATLKCYPIPRHDTVYWYQQGPGQDPQFLISFYEKMQSDKGSIPDRFSAQQFSDYHSELNMSSLELGDSALYFCASSLGESRETQYFGPGTRLLVL.

This clone was seen a single time. The genes are TRBV6-1 and TRBJ1-5, with no clear D. The CDR3 loop spans 14 amino acids. The V gene lost 8 bases and the J gene lost 2 bases, with 13 bases spanning the gap. The germline CDR1 and CDR2 sequences are MNHNS and SASEGT. The CDR3 DNA reads TGTGCCAGCTATGACGATCTTGGCAATCAGCCCCAGCATTTT. This translates into CASYDDLGNQPQHF.

The chain couples TRBV18 to TRBJ1-5; 9 positions agree with TRBD1. V dropped 3 bases and J dropped 4; count of bases not matched to a gene: 1. Per the germline V gene, CDR1 is KGHSH and CDR2 is LQKENI. CDR3 length: 14 residues. CDR3 bases: TGTGCCAGCTCACCGGGACAGGGAAATCAGCCCCAGCATTTT. Protein sequence: CASSPGQGNQPQHF.

This clone was seen a few times. The chain couples TRBV5-4 to TRBJ2-7, with 7 bases identical to TRBD1. The length of the CDR3 is 15 residues. Losses at the gene ends were 9 bases for V and 5 bases for J; bases not matched to a gene: 17. Per germline, CDR1 SGHNT and CDR2 YYREEE (reference sequence). CDR3 loop: CATRPRGGATNEQYF. The CDR3 DNA sequence: TGTGCCACCCGACCCAGAGGGGGCGCGACGAACGAGCAGTACTTC.

This clone has a handful of counts. The V and J genes are TRBV7-2 and TRBJ2-3, with TRBD1 matching 7 bases. Germline V gene data show CDR1 as SGHTA and CDR2 as FQGNSA. V shed 3 bases, J shed 3 bases, and the junction held 3 bases outside the gene matches. CDR3 length: 14 amino acids. CDR3 region: CASSFDRATDTQYF. The DNA for the CDR3 is TGTGCCAGCAGCTTCGACAGGGCAACAGATACGCAGTATTTT.

This clone was counted only a few times. The chain is built from TRBV4-2 and TRBJ1-6, with a tentative D call TRBD1 (5 bases). Trimming took off 3 bases at V and 7 bases at J, with 19 bases between the two ends. The CDR3 is made up of 17 amino acids. CDR1 and CDR2 from the germline V gene are LGHNA and YNFKEQ. CDR3 loop: CASSQTADLTGNSPLHF. CDR3 in DNA: TGTGCCAGCAGCCAGACAGCCGACTTGACGGGGAATTCACCCCTCCACTTT.

CDR3 in DNA: TGTGCCTGGAGTGTAACAGGGTGGGGCTCTGGGGCCAACGTCCTGACTTTC. Its protein is CAWSVTGWGSGANVLTF. The chain recombines TRBV30 with TRBJ2-6; D perhaps matches TRBD1 (6 bases). This CDR3 spans 17 amino acids. V was shortened by 0 bases and J by 0 bases, with 12 bases between the two germline ends. Germline V CDR1 and CDR2: GTSNPN, SVGIG (reference sequence).

This clone was observed a handful of times. The rearrangement joins TRBV9 to TRBJ2-7; the D gene is possibly TRBD2 (5 bases). The length of the CDR3 is 15 residues. CDR1 and CDR2 (germline): SGDLS, YYNGEE. Trimming removed 3 bases at V and 5 bases at J, with 18 bases between. The CDR3 loop reads CASSAGQEVYHEQYF. The CDR3 region has the DNA TGTGCCAGCAGCGCCGGCCAGGAGGTCTACCACGAGCAGTACTTC.

This chain uses TRBV28 with TRBJ1-6; D uncertain. The CDR3 contains 14 residues. V lost 3 bases, J lost 9 bases, and 12 bases lay in between. CDR1 and CDR2 from the germline V gene are MDHEN and SYDVKM. The CDR3 bases are TGTGCCAGCAGTTTGTGGAGGGTTGGTTCACCCCTCCACTTT. Residues: CASSLWRVGSPLHF.

The genes are TRBV11-2 and TRBJ2-7, with D unresolved. Between the trimmed V and J ends, which lost 4 bases and 2 bases, there was a span of 0 bases. CDR3 size: 10 residues. The germline CDR1 and CDR2 sequences are SGHAT and FQNNGV. This chain's CDR3 is CASSSYEQYF. In nucleotides, the CDR3 is TGTGCCAGCAGCTCCTACGAGCAGTACTTC.

The chain carries TRBV5-1 and TRBJ2-5, with no clear D. V lost 0 bases to trimming and J lost 4 bases, with 19 bases between them. CDR3 length equals 17 residues. The V gene's germline CDR1 is SGHRS and CDR2 YFSETQ. CDR3 amino acids: CASSLGAGGNTRETQYF. CDR3 sequence (DNA): TGCGCCAGCAGCTTGGGCGCCGGTGGGAACACCAGAGAGACCCAGTACTTC. Using reference TRBV5-1 and TRBJ2-5 for the parts outside the CDR3, the full variable domain is KAGVTQTPRYLIKTRGQQVTLSCSPISGHRSVSWYQQTPGQGLQFLFEYFSETQRNKGNFPGRFSGRQFSNSRSEMNVSTLELGDSALYLCASSLGAGGNTRETQYFGPGTRLLVL.

There are a few counts of this clone. The chain joins TRBV5-1 to TRBJ1-5; the match to TRBD1 covers 7 bases. V lost 0 bases and J lost 6; bases outside the gene matches: 6. Germline CDR1 SGHRS, CDR2 YFSETQ. This CDR3 is 15 amino acids long. The CDR3 here is CASSLEGQLGQPQHF. DNA of the CDR3: TGCGCCAGCAGCTTGGAGGGACAGCTCGGTCAGCCCCAGCATTTT. Supplemented by reference TRBV5-1 and TRBJ1-5, the full variable domain reads KAGVTQTPRYLIKTRGQQVTLSCSPISGHRSVSWYQQTPGQGLQFLFEYFSETQRNKGNFPGRFSGRQFSNSRSEMNVSTLELGDSALYLCASSLEGQLGQPQHFGDGTRLSIL.

This clone was found a few times. The chain has TRBV13 and TRBJ2-7, with 11 bases matching TRBD2. J gave up 4 bases and V 2 bases, and 4 bases lay outside the gene matches. The germline V gene has CDR1 PRHDT and CDR2 FYEKMQ (reference sequence). This CDR3 is built from 15 residues. The CDR3 sequence is CASSLRLAGGYEQYF. Here the CDR3 DNA reads TGTGCCAGCAGCTTAAGGCTAGCGGGGGGATACGAGCAGTACTTC.

The genes are TRBV5-1 and TRBJ2-3, with 7 bases matching TRBD2. Per the germline V gene, CDR1 is SGHRS and CDR2 is YFSETQ. CDR3 length equals 15 residues. V shed 5 bases and J 7 bases; nucleotides not matched to a gene: 13. The DNA of the CDR3 is TGCGCCAGCAGGGGTCTGGGAGGGTCTGGAAATACGCAGTATTTT. Encoded protein: CASRGLGGSGNTQYF.

The chain links TRBV2 to TRBJ1-2; 9 bases align to TRBD1. This CDR3 spans 13 amino acids. With 5 bases clipped from V and 9 bases from J, the junction kept 7 bases outside the gene matches. Germline assignment: CDR1 SNHLY and CDR2 FYNNEI. The CDR3 region is CASSRTGARSYTF. The CDR3, as DNA: TGTGCCAGCAGTCGGACAGGGGCGCGGAGCTACACCTTC.

The CDR3 nucleotides are TGCGCCAGCAGACCATCCCCGGGGACAGAGAACACTGAAGCTTTCTTT. It encodes CASRPSPGTENTEAFF. The rearrangement uses TRBV5-1 and TRBJ1-1; 7 positions agree with TRBD1. J lost 1 base, V lost 5 bases, and 11 bases had no gene match. The CDR3 runs 16 residues. CDR1 is SGHRS and CDR2 is YFSETQ in the germline V gene.

This chain links TRBV5-4 with TRBJ1-1; a weak D match, TRBD1 (5 bases). V lost 4 bases and J lost 1, with 11 bases in between. Germline V CDR1 and CDR2: SGHNT, YYREEE (reference sequence). The CDR3 is made up of 14 amino acids. The CDR3 here is CASSLGTGNTEAFF. The CDR3 DNA sequence: TGTGCCAGCAGCCTGGGGACGGGGAACACTGAAGCTTTCTTT.